This TCR beta chain was captured in a study of blood T cell repertoires in COVID-19 (dated by TCRdb to about 2020). Concerning the study at large: Samples from collaborators originated in the United States, Italy and Spain and spanned both the acute and convalescent phases of COVID-19. A freely available public database, intended as a resource for researchers studying the immune response to SARS-CoV-2, is where the repertoires were released. Samples came from the ongoing ImmuneRACE study (first 160 participants) plus 1,254 subjects from 6 global collaborators. The material from the prospective study consisted of cDNA or gDNA derived from T cells, B-cell-depleted T cells, or PBMCs. A de-identified subject ID, COVID-19 status, age in years and sex were almost always included in the sample metadata. Deeply sampled blood TCRbeta repertoires from subjects exposed to, actively infected with, or recovered from COVID-19 were included in the dataset. HLA class I and class II types, where available, came from metadata supplied by the sample provider rather than from assay-based typing.

Paper-wide results and their limitations: The amount of clinical and demographic metadata varied by source and participant and was provided uncurated.

In the prospective study, participants were roughly 18 to 95 years old, resided in about two dozen geographic areas of the United States, and were enrolled through a virtual design. Cohort assignment in the prospective study relied on participant-reported clinical history from a screening survey and a study questionnaire. ImmuneRACE Cohort 3 recovered participants were defined by two consecutive negative NP/OP PCR tests, healthcare professional clearance, or symptom resolution. Mobile phlebotomists in the prospective study collected whole blood, serum and a nasopharyngeal or oropharyngeal swab from every participant. Over a roughly 2-month period, participants in the prospective study had the option of providing additional blood draws and questionnaires. Blood samples from the prospective study were shipped frozen or at room temperature prior to DNA extraction. Concerning this clone: Its antigen is still unknown. One base away there is no much larger clone; base qualities are not given.

Between the V and J ends, shortened by 4 bases and 0 bases respectively, the junction contains 11 bases. The CDR3 runs 15 residues from the cysteine to the phenylalanine. Only the CDR3 part of the read is kept: 45 bases, read in frame from the first base. The CDR1 and CDR2 encoded by the germline V gene are SGHRS and YFSETQ. The immunoSEQ Assay, a bias-controlled multiplex PCR, was used to amplify TCRbeta CDR3 regions from genomic DNA. Under the source paper's analysis protocol: Within the assay, amplification of reference gene primers was used to estimate how many nucleated cells each sample contained. To quantify the absolute abundance of each unique TCRbeta CDR3 rearrangement, sequence reads were collapsed and filtered. For each sample, productive Simpson clonality was calculated by taking the square root of Simpson's diversity index across productive rearrangements. TCRdb provides this immuneACCESS table in a form limited to in-frame rearrangements. Some clones are lacking; in checked studies, under half of them reflect an unresolved V gene, and why the rest are absent is not known. The D gene and trimming were derived from the DNA, and the V and J assignments and clone size from that table. A total of 250,000 or so clones appear in this sample, approximately 83% of them only once. The ten largest clones capture around 3.5% of the sample.

This clonotype was sampled from a man aged 50 to 60 who had recovered from COVID-19. The rearrangement combines TRBV5-1 with TRBJ1-5; the D segment could be TRBD1, given 5 matching bases. Sequenced: PBMCs or T cells enriched from blood (not recorded which). The DNA sequence is TGCGCCAGCAGCCCCCGGGGGGGTAGCAATCAGCCCCAGCATTTT. The encoded protein is CASSPRGGSNQPQHF.